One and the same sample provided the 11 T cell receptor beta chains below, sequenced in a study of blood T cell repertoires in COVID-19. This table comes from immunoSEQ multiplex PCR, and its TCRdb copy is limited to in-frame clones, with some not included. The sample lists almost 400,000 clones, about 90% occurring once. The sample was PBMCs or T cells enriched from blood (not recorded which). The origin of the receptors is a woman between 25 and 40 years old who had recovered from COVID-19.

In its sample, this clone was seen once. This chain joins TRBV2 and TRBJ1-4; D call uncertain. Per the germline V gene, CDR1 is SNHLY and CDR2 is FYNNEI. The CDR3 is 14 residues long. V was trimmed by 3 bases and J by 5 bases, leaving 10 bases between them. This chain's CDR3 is CASSEVERNEKLFF. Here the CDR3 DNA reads TGTGCCAGCAGTGAGGTCGAGCGGAATGAAAAACTGTTTTTT.

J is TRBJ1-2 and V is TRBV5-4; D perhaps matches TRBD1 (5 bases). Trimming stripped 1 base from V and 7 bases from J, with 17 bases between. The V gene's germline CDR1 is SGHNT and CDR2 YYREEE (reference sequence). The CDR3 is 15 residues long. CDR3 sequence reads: CASSLSRERFRGYTF. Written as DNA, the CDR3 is TGTGCCAGCAGCTTGAGCAGGGAAAGGTTTCGTGGCTACACCTTC.

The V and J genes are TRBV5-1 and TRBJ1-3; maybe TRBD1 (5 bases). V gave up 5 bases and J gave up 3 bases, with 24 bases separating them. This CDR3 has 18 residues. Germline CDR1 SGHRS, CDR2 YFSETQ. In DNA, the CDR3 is TGCGCCAGCAGTTTACGTCCCATGGGCATGGGGCGTGGAAACACCATATATTTT. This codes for CASSLRPMGMGRGNTIYF.

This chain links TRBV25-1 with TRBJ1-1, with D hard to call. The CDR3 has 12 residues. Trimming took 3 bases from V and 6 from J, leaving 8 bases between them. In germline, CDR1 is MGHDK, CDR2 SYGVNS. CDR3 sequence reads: CASSDPGAEAFF. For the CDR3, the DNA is TGTGCCAGCAGTGACCCCGGGGCTGAAGCTTTCTTT.

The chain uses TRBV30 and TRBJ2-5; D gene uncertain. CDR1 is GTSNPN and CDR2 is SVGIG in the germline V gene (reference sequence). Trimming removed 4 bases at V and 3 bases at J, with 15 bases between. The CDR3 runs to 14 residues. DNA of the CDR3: TGTGCCTGGACCCCCCAGTGGAGAGAAGAGACCCAGTACTTC. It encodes CAWTPQWREETQYF. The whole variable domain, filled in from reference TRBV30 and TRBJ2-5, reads SQTIHQWPATLVQPVGSPLSLECTVEGTSNPNLYWYRQAAGRGLQLLFYSVGIGQISSEVPQNLSASRPQDRQFILSSKKLLLSDSGFYLCAWTPQWREETQYFGPGTRLLVL.

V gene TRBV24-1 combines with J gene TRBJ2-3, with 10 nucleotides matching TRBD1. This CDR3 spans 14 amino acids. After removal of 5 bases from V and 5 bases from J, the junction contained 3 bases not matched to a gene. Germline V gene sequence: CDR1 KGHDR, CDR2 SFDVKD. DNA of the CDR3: TGTGCCACCAGTGCCGGACAGGGGGTAGATACGCAGTATTTT. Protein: CATSAGQGVDTQYF.

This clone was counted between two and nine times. The CDR3 protein is CASSLGQGGNQPQHF. CDR3 in DNA: TGCGCCAGCAGCTTGGGACAGGGCGGCAATCAGCCCCAGCATTTT. The rearrangement links TRBV5-1 to TRBJ1-5; the match to TRBD1 covers 7 bases. The CDR3 sequence is 15 residues long. Germline V CDR1 and CDR2: SGHRS, YFSETQ. The V gene end was trimmed by 0 bases and the J gene end by 2 bases; junction bases not matched to a gene: 2. The full variable domain, completed using reference TRBV5-1 and TRBJ1-5, is KAGVTQTPRYLIKTRGQQVTLSCSPISGHRSVSWYQQTPGQGLQFLFEYFSETQRNKGNFPGRFSGRQFSNSRSEMNVSTLELGDSALYLCASSLGQGGNQPQHFGDGTRLSIL.

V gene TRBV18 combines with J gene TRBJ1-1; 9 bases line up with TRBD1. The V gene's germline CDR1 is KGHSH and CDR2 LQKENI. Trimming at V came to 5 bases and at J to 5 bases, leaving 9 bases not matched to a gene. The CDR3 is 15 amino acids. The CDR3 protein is CASSSRTGDGTEAFF. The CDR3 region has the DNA TGTGCCAGCTCATCACGGACAGGGGATGGGACTGAAGCTTTCTTT.

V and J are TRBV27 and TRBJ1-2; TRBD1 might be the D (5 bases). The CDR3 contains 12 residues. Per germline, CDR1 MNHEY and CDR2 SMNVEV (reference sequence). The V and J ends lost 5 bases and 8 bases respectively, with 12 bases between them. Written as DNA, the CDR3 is TGTGCCAGCAGTCGTGGGGGAGGGGGCTACACCTTC. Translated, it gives CASSRGGGGYTF.

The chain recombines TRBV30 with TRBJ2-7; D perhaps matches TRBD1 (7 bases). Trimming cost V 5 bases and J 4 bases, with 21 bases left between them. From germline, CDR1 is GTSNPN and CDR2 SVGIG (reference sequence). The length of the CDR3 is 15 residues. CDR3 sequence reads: CAWAWDSGRSYEQYF. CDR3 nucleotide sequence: TGTGCCTGGGCGTGGGACAGCGGGCGTTCTTACGAGCAGTACTTC.

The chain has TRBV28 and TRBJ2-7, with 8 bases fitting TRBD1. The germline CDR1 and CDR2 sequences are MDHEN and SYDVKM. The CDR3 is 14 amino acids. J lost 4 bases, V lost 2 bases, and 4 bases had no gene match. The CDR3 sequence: CASSLARGLYEQYF. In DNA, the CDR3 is TGTGCCAGCAGTTTAGCCAGGGGGCTTTACGAGCAGTACTTC.